This record concerns one T cell receptor (beta chain) sequence. Its antigen is currently unknown. The table came from immunoSEQ multiplex PCR; TCRdb's copy has only in-frame clones and leaves some out. The table has under 2,500,000 clones, nearly 97% seen once. This entry is derived from a study of shared clonotypes between healthy human individuals. Study outcomes and limitations: Incompleteness in sorted-subset sequencing, despite large depth, was shown by rarefaction.

Germline CDR1 ENHRY, CDR2 SYGVKD. The CDR3 length is 13 residues. V lost 5 bases and J lost 1, with 9 bases in between. The chain joins TRBV10-3 to TRBJ2-7, with D hard to call. The clonotype originates from a man aged 18-30 years in good health. The sample taken for sequencing was naive CD4+ T cells sorted from blood. Subset reported: CD45RA+ positively selected. In nucleotides, the CDR3 is TGTGCCATCAGTCCGGGTCTATCCTACGAGCAGTACTTC. Its protein is CAISPGLSYEQYF.